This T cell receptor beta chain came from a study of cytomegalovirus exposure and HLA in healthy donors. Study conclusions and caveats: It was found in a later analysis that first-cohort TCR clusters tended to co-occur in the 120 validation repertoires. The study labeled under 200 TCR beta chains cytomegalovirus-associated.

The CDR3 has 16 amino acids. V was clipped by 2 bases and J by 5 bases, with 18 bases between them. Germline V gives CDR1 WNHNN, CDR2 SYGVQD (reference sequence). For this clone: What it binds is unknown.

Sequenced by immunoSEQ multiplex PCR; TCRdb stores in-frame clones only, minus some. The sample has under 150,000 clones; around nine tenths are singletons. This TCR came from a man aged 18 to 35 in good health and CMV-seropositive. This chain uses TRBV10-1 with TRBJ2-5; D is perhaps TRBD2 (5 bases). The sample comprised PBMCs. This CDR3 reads CASSEGGRGSWETQYF. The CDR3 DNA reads TGCGCCAGCAGTGAGGGTGGGAGAGGGAGTTGGGAGACCCAGTACTTC.